These 24 T cell receptor beta chains were sequenced from one sample in a study of T cell repertoires in cytomegalovirus infection. Each CDR3 protein is one row after TCRdb ran MiXCR on the reads. The sample has approximately 770,000 distinct CDR3 sequences, around 29% seen once. Their antigens are not known. The sample consisted of cultured CD8+ T cells from PBMCs, taken from culture after CMV antigen stimulation. All receptors come from a human donor in good health (CMV status not recorded). Some clones in this sample may be carry-over from other donors' samples.

V usage is TRBV27 and J usage is TRBJ2-7, with 14 bases matching TRBD2. The germline gives CDR1 MNHEY, CDR2 SMNVEV (reference sequence). The trim removed 6 bases at V and 12 bases at J, leaving 16 bases unmatched. The CDR3 runs 16 residues. DNA of the CDR3: TGTGCCAGCAGCCTCTTCGGGACTAGCGGGGGACGGGAGTGGTACTTC. Translation gives CASSLFGTSGGREWYF.

A few counts support this clonotype. CDR3 loop: CATSDLNNEQFF. The CDR3 nucleotides read TGTGCCACCAGTGATTTGAACAATGAGCAGTTCTTC. This chain links TRBV24-1 with TRBJ2-1; D unresolved. The CDR3 is 12 amino acids. The germline V gene encodes CDR1 KGHDR and CDR2 SFDVKD. Trimming took 0 bases from V and 5 from J, leaving 1 base between them.

This clonotype showed up many times. As DNA, the CDR3 is TGTGCCAGCAGCTTAGCAACCGGGCCCAGCCTAAAGAATGAGCAGTTCTTC. Its translation: CASSLATGPSLKNEQFF. The V call is TRBV7-8, the J call TRBJ2-1; D is ambiguous. The CDR3 loop spans 17 amino acids. The V gene's germline CDR1 is SGHVS and CDR2 FQNEAQ. The V end was cut by 0 bases, the J end by 7 bases, with 19 bases between.

The chain employs TRBV6-6 and TRBJ2-1, with D tentatively TRBD1 (6 bases). This CDR3 comprises 15 residues. Looked up from germline, CDR1 is MNHNY and CDR2 is SVGAGI (reference sequence). V lost 8 bases, J lost 2 bases, and 16 bases lay in between. CDR3 in DNA: TGTGCCAGCTCCCCAAACAGGGCTGCCTACAATGAGCAGTTCTTC. The encoded protein is CASSPNRAAYNEQFF.

The V call is TRBV27, the J call TRBJ1-1; D perhaps matches TRBD1 (5 bases). V lost 10 bases and J lost 1, with 16 bases in between. Per the germline V gene, CDR1 is MNHEY and CDR2 is SMNVEV (reference sequence). The CDR3 spans 14 residues. The CDR3 protein is CATIRDFGNTEAFF. CDR3 sequence (DNA): TGTGCCACTATTCGGGACTTCGGGAACACTGAAGCTTTCTTT.

The chain combines TRBV15 with TRBJ1-5; 8 positions match TRBD1. CDR1 is LNHNV and CDR2 is YYDKDF in the germline V gene (reference sequence). V shed 3 bases and J 3 bases; nucleotides not matched to a gene: 10. This CDR3 comprises 17 residues. CDR3 region: CATSSPTGVRANQPQHF. CDR3 bases: TGTGCCACCAGCAGTCCGACAGGGGTTAGGGCCAATCAGCCCCAGCATTTT.

This clonotype occurred a few times. This chain joins TRBV6-6 and TRBJ2-3, with D possibly TRBD2 on 6 matching bases. Looked up from germline, CDR1 is MNHNY and CDR2 is SVGAGI (reference sequence). The CDR3 length is 16 residues. With 2 bases removed from V and 2 bases from J, the gap between germline ends came to 14 bases. The CDR3 DNA follows: TGTGCCAGCAGTTACCCGGAAGGCGGGGACACAGATACGCAGTATTTT. Protein sequence: CASSYPEGGDTDTQYF.

This chain links TRBV11-2 with TRBJ2-2, with D unresolved. The ends were cut back, 8 bases at V and 6 bases at J, with 13 bases in the middle. The CDR3 consists of 13 residues. The germline V gene encodes CDR1 SGHAT and CDR2 FQNNGV. DNA for the CDR3: TGTGCCAGCGCCGCCGAGGTCCCCGGGGAGCTGTTTTTT. Translated: CASAAEVPGELFF.

The sample holds a few counts of this clonotype. This chain connects TRBV6-1 to TRBJ2-3; D unclear. The germline V and J ends were trimmed by 1 base and 2 bases, with 10 bases remaining between them. CDR1 is MNHNS and CDR2 is SASEGT in the germline V gene. This CDR3 contains 15 residues. The CDR3 DNA sequence: TGTGCCAGCAGTGAAGATATAGCCATCACAGATACGCAGTATTTT. Its protein product is CASSEDIAITDTQYF.

The V call is TRBV6-1, the J call TRBJ2-1, with D possibly TRBD2 on 5 matching bases. CDR1 and CDR2 (germline): MNHNS, SASEGT. Trimming shortened V by 8 bases and J by 7 bases, and 18 bases separated the two germline ends. This CDR3 comprises 14 residues. As DNA, the CDR3 is TGTGCCAGCGCTCCCTCCGGGATGGATAATGAGCAGTTCTTC. It is translated as CASAPSGMDNEQFF.

This clonotype has ten or more counts. One end of the junction does not line up with germline, which may come from a read error. The chain employs TRBV7-9 and TRBJ2-1; D unresolved. This CDR3 region has 13 residues. Germline V gives CDR1 SEHNR, CDR2 FQNEAQ (reference sequence). CDR3 region: CASSLGVGNEQFF. In DNA form, the CDR3 reads TGTGCCAGCAGTTTAGGAGTGGGCAATGAGCAGTTCTTC.

This clonotype occurred many times. The V and J genes are TRBV7-6 and TRBJ2-2; D is possibly TRBD2 (6 bases). V shed 3 bases and J shed 8 bases, with 13 bases lying between them. Germline assignment: CDR1 SGHVS and CDR2 FNYEAQ. The CDR3 spans 14 residues. The CDR3 region has the DNA TGTGCCAGCAGCTTCGGGGAGGAGTCAGGGGAGCTGTTTTTT. Encoded protein: CASSFGEESGELFF.

This clonotype has a count of ten or more. J is TRBJ2-1 and V is TRBV11-1, with 7 bases lining up with TRBD2. Looked up from germline, CDR1 is SGHAT and CDR2 is FQDESV (reference sequence). Trimming at V came to 5 bases and at J to 3 bases, leaving 4 bases not matched to a gene. This CDR3 has 14 residues. The CDR3 spells CASSKRGNYNEQFF. As DNA, the CDR3 is TGTGCCAGCAGCAAGCGGGGTAACTACAATGAGCAGTTCTTC. The whole variable domain, remainder taken from reference TRBV11-1 and TRBJ2-1, is EAEVAQSPRYKITEKSQAVAFWCDPISGHATLYWYRQILGQGPELLVQFQDESVVDDSQLPKDRFSAERLKGVDSTLKIQPAELGDSAMYLCASSKRGNYNEQFFGPGTRLTVL.

This chain uses TRBV4-1 with TRBJ2-3, with 9 nucleotides matching TRBD1. The germline CDR1 and CDR2 sequences are MGHRA and YSYEKL. V shed 2 bases, J shed 3 bases, and the junction held 3 bases outside the gene matches. This CDR3 comprises 15 residues. CDR3 residues: CASSQRQGVTDTQYF. In nucleotides, the CDR3 is TGCGCCAGCAGCCAAAGACAGGGGGTTACAGATACGCAGTATTTT.

On this clonotype: This sequence may be a read error, since a much larger clone differs from it by one base. The genes are TRBV7-2 and TRBJ2-5; 7 bases agree with TRBD1. The length of the CDR3 is 14 residues. CDR1 and CDR2 (germline): SGHTA, FQGNSA. CDR3 sequence: CASRPTGYHETQYF. CDR3 DNA sequence: TGTGCCAGCAGGCCGACAGGGTACCACGAGACCCAGTACTTC.

V usage is TRBV6-1 and J usage is TRBJ2-7, with TRBD1 as a possible D gene (5 bases). This CDR3 region has 13 residues. The V end was cut by 6 bases, the J end by 4 bases, with 13 bases between. Germline loops: CDR1 MNHNS, CDR2 SASEGT. This CDR3 reads CASRLGHGYEQYF. The CDR3 coding sequence is TGTGCCAGCAGACTCGGACACGGATACGAGCAGTACTTC.

The rearrangement links TRBV20-1 to TRBJ2-1; perhaps TRBD2 as D (5 bases). The CDR3 totals 15 residues. V was cut by 0 bases and J by 7 bases, with 16 bases left in between. Germline CDR1 reads DFQATT; CDR2 reads SNEGSKA (reference sequence). CDR3 in amino acids: CSAREAASSLNEQFF. The CDR3 coding sequence is TGCAGTGCTAGAGAGGCGGCTAGCTCCCTAAATGAGCAGTTCTTC.

This clonotype was counted a few times. The V gene is TRBV2, the J gene TRBJ2-1; 8 bases align to TRBD1. Per germline, CDR1 SNHLY and CDR2 FYNNEI. The V segment lost 6 bases and the J segment 9 bases; nucleotides outside the gene matches: 13. The CDR3 extends over 15 amino acids. CDR3 sequence reads: CASSLGQGLHLEQFF. CDR3 sequence (DNA): TGTGCCAGCAGCCTCGGACAGGGTTTACACCTTGAGCAGTTCTTC. Full variable domain (missing parts from reference TRBV2 and TRBJ2-1): EPEVTQTPSHQVTQMGQEVILRCVPISNHLYFYWYRQILGQKVEFLVSFYNNEISEKSEIFDDQFSVERPDGSNFTLKIRSTKLEDSAMYFCASSLGQGLHLEQFFGPGTRLTVL.

This clonotype was detected a few times. The V gene is TRBV6-2 or TRBV6-3, the J gene TRBJ2-1; D assignment may be TRBD1 or TRBD2 (6 bases each). The CDR3 sequence is 16 residues long. Trimming stripped 2 bases from V and 2 bases from J, with 13 bases between. The germline CDR1 and CDR2 sequences are MNHEY and SVGEGT. CDR3 in amino acids: CASSYRAGTTYNEQFF. The CDR3 DNA reads as TGTGCCAGCAGTTACCGGGCGGGGACAACCTACAATGAGCAGTTCTTC.

The V gene is TRBV20-1, the J gene TRBJ2-1; the D is unclear. Trimming removed 3 bases from V and 1 base from J, with 7 bases in between. The CDR3 covers 13 residues. CDR1 DFQATT and CDR2 SNEGSKA come from the germline V gene (reference sequence). The CDR3 spells CSASPSSYNEQFF. In DNA form, the CDR3 reads TGCAGTGCTAGTCCTTCTTCCTACAATGAGCAGTTCTTC.

This clonotype was seen only a few times. The chain is built from TRBV9 and TRBJ1-6; 8 positions match TRBD1. V was clipped by 3 bases and J by 9 bases; unmatched bases: 17. Germline loops: CDR1 SGDLS, CDR2 YYNGEE. CDR3 length: 18 residues. CDR3 sequence reads: CASSDSTSTGDHSSPLHF. The CDR3 DNA sequence: TGTGCCAGCAGCGACTCAACTTCGACAGGGGACCATAGTTCACCCCTCCACTTT.

The rearrangement links TRBV12-3 or TRBV12-4 to TRBJ1-2, with unresolved D. CDR3 length equals 15 residues. Trimming removed 1 base from V and 5 bases from J, with 14 bases in between. The CDR3 coding sequence is TGTGCCAGCAGTTTAGGAGGACTAACCCCTTATGGCTACACCTTC. Amino acid sequence: CASSLGGLTPYGYTF.

The V and J genes are TRBV5-4 and TRBJ2-7; D tentatively reads TRBD1 or TRBD2 (6 bases each). V shed 0 bases and J shed 3 bases, with 10 bases lying between them. Germline CDR1 is SGHNT and CDR2 is YYREEE (reference sequence). The CDR3 length is 14 residues. The CDR3 coding sequence is TGTGCCAGCAGCTTGGAGGGGGGCCTCTACGAGCAGTACTTC. Its translation: CASSLEGGLYEQYF.

V is TRBV19 and J is TRBJ1-1; 7 bases are a match to TRBD1. The CDR3 spans 15 residues. Trimming removed 5 bases from V and 0 bases from J; junction bases left unmatched: 6. CDR1 and CDR2 from the germline V gene are LNHDA and SQIVND (reference sequence). CDR3 sequence reads: CASSAGQMMNTEAFF. The CDR3 region has the DNA TGTGCCAGTAGTGCGGGACAGATGATGAACACTGAAGCTTTCTTT. The full variable domain, with the rest looked up from reference TRBV19 and TRBJ1-1, is DGGITQSPKYLFRKEGQNVTLSCEQNLNHDAMYWYRQDPGQGLRLIYYSQIVNDFQKGDIAEGYSVSREKKESFPLTVTSAQKNPTAFYLCASSAGQMMNTEAFFGQGTRLTVV.